This T cell receptor beta chain was captured in a study of shared clonotypes between healthy human individuals. The V gene's germline CDR1 is SGHDN and CDR2 FVKESK. Trimming took off 2 bases at V and 5 bases at J, with 16 bases between the two ends. The CDR3 extends over 16 amino acids. This clone was seen a handful of times. Every unsorted PBMC PCR replicate was loaded with about 320 ng DNA, roughly 30,000 T cell genomes. TCRdb's copy holds only in-frame clones and misses some; the assay was immunoSEQ multiplex PCR. Altogether about 520,000 clones are present, more than 75% being singletons, with the ten largest covering about 11%.

The chain is built from TRBV14 and TRBJ2-1; D not certain. The TCR sequence derives from a woman aged 40 to 50 in good health. Some clones in this sample may be carry-over from other donors' samples. Sequenced material: PBMCs. The CDR3 DNA is TGTGCCAGCAGCCAACTTCTAGAAGCGTCGAACAATGAGCAGTTCTTC. This sequence encodes CASSQLLEASNNEQFF.